This T cell receptor (beta chain) was recorded in a study of blood T cell repertoires in COVID-19. Overall study: Spain, Italy and the United States supplied samples that represented acute and convalescent COVID-19. From T cells, B-cell-depleted T cells, or PBMCs came the material, which was cDNA or gDNA.

TCRdb's table, derived via immunoSEQ multiplex PCR, lists solely in-frame clones and lacks some. The sample carries 63,000 or so clones, approximately 80% recorded once. The clonotype comes from a man aged 80 or over with active COVID-19. Input material: peripheral blood.

CDR3 DNA sequence: TGCGCCAGCAGCTTAACAACGAACACTGAAGCTTTCTTT. It translates to CASSLTTNTEAFF. V gene TRBV5-1 combines with J gene TRBJ1-1; D is undetermined. CDR3 length: 13 amino acids. The germline V and J ends were trimmed by 2 bases and 1 base, with 6 bases remaining between them. The V gene's germline CDR1 is SGHRS and CDR2 YFSETQ. The full variable domain, with the rest looked up from reference TRBV5-1 and TRBJ1-1, is KAGVTQTPRYLIKTRGQQVTLSCSPISGHRSVSWYQQTPGQGLQFLFEYFSETQRNKGNFPGRFSGRQFSNSRSEMNVSTLELGDSALYLCASSLTTNTEAFFGQGTRLTVV.